This T cell receptor beta chain was recorded in a study of cytomegalovirus exposure and HLA in healthy donors. CDR1 MDHEN and CDR2 SYDVKM come from the germline V gene. The CDR3 runs 18 residues. The trim removed 6 bases at V and 3 bases at J, leaving 19 bases unmatched. The PCR was carried out with 60 Vbeta primers and 13 Jbeta primers. The method was immunoSEQ multiplex PCR; TCRdb's version includes in-frame clones alone and lacks a portion of them. The table has 150,000 to 200,000 clones, 70% to 80% seen once. The genes are TRBV28 and TRBJ2-5, with 7 bases identical to TRBD2. The sample comprised PBMCs. This clonotype was sampled from a man between 60 and 75 years old in good health and CMV-seronegative. The CDR3 sequence is CASSPIGLAVRGEETQYF. For the CDR3, the DNA is TGTGCCAGCAGCCCCATCGGCCTAGCGGTCCGAGGGGAAGAGACCCAGTACTTC.